This T cell receptor (beta chain) was profiled in a study of cytomegalovirus exposure and HLA in healthy donors. Trimming left V 1 base short and J 8 bases short, with 9 bases between. The CDR3 extends over 13 amino acids. The germline CDR1 and CDR2 sequences are SGHNT and YENEEA. Study results and limitations: Most TCR sequences showed up rarely, but some public TCRs showed up in many donors.

With respect to this clone: Its antigen is unknown.

This PCR relied on a set of 60 Vbeta primers and 13 Jbeta primers. Clones were read by immunoSEQ multiplex PCR, and TCRdb kept only the in-frame ones, dropping some. This table has roughly 120,000 clones, 70% to 85% appearing once. The rearrangement uses TRBV11-3 and TRBJ2-1, with unresolved D. The sequenced material came from PBMCs. The TCR comes from a woman in her late teens or twenties in good health and CMV-seropositive. CDR3 nucleotides: TGTGCCAGCAGCTTAGGTCCCGTCGATGAGCAGTTCTTC. Amino acids: CASSLGPVDEQFF.